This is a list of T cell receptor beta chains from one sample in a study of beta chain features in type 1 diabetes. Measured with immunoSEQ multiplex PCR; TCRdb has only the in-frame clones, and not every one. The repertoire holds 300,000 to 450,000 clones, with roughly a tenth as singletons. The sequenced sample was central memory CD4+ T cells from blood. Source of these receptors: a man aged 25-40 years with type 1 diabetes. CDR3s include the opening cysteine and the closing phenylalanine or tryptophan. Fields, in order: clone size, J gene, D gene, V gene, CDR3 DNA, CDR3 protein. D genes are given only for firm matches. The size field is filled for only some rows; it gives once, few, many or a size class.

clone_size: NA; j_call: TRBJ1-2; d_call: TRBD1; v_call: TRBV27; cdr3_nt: TGTGCCAGCAGCCCAAGTCCCGGGACAGGGTTTTTAGGGAGCGGCTATGGCTACACCTTC; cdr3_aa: CASSPSPGTGFLGSGYGYTF
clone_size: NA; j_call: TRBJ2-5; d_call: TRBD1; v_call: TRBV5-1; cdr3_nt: TGCGCCAGCAGCTTGGCCATGACAGGGGGCCAAGAGACCCAGTACTTC; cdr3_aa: CASSLAMTGGQETQYF
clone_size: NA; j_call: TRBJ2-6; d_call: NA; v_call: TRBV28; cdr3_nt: TGTGCCAGCAGTTACGTCCGGGGAGTGGCCAACGTCCTGACTTTC; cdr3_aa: CASSYVRGVANVLTF
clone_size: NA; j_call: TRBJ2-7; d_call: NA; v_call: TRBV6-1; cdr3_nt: TGTGCCAGCAGTGAAGATATGGCTACCCACAGGGACGAGCAGTACTTC; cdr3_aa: CASSEDMATHRDEQYF
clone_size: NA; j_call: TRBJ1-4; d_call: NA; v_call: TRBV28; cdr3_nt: TGTGTATCAAGGGAGCGGGATGAAAAACTGTTTTTT; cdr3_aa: CVSRERDEKLFF
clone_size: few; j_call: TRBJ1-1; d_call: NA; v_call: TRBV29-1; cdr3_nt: TGCAGCGTTCCCTTTAAGGGGTTGAACACTGAAGCTTTCTTT; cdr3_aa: CSVPFKGLNTEAFF
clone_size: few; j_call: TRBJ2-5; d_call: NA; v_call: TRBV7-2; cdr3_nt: TGTGCCAGCATCGTGTTTTCAGGGGGAGGAGGGGAGACCCAGTACTTC; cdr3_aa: CASIVFSGGGGETQYF
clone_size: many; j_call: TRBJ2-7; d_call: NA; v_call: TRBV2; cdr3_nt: TGTGCCAGCAGTGACTGGCCGGCTCTCTACGAGCAGTACTTC; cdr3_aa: CASSDWPALYEQYF
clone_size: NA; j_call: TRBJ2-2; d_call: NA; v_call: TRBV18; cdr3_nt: TGTGCCAGCTCACCATGGACACCCAGAGACACCGGGGAGCTGTTTTTT; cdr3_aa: CASSPWTPRDTGELFF
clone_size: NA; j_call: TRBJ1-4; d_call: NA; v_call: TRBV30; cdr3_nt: TGTGCCTGGAGTCCAGGGCTAAGTAATGAAAAACTGTTTTTT; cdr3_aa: CAWSPGLSNEKLFF
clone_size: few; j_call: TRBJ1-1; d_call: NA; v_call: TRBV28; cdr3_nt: TGTGCCAGCGGACCGGGGGCTGGGTACACTGAAGCTTTCTTT; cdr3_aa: CASGPGAGYTEAFF
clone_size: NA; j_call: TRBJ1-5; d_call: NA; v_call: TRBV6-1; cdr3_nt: TGTGCCAGCCTCGTTACGGACGGACAGCCCCAGCATTTT; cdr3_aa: CASLVTDGQPQHF
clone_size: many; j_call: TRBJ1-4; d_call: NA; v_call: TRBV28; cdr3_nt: TGTGCCAGCAGTCTCCCCGGGACGGGTGAAAAACTGTTTTTT; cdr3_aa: CASSLPGTGEKLFF
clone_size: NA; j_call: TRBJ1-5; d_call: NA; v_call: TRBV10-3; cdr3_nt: TGTGCCATCAGGGACGGGAATCAGCCCCAGCATTTT; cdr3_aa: CAIRDGNQPQHF
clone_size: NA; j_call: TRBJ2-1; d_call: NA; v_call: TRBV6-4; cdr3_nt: TGTGCCAGCACACCCGGTGGATCCTCCTACAATGAGCAGTTCTTC; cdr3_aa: CASTPGGSSYNEQFF
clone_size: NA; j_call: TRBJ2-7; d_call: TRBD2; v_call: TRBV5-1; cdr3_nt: TGCGCCAGCAGGGTGACTAGCGGGATCTACGAGCAGTACTTC; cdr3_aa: CASRVTSGIYEQYF
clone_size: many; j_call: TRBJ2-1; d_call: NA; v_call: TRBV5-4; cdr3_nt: TGTGCCAGCAGCTTGACTAGTTCCGGGTACAGTGAGCAGTTCTTC; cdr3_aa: CASSLTSSGYSEQFF
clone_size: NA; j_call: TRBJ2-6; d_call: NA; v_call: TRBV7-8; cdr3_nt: TGTGCCAGCAGTCCCGACAGGAGTGGGGCCAACGTCCTGACTTTC; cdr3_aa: CASSPDRSGANVLTF
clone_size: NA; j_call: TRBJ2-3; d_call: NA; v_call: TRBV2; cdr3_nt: TGTGCCAGCAGCCGACAGGGCGGGGGCACAGATACGCAGTATTTT; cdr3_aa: CASSRQGGGTDTQYF
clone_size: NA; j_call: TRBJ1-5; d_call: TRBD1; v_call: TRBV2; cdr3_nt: TGTGCCAGCACCGCGACAGGGACCAATCAGCCCCAGCATTTT; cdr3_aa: CASTATGTNQPQHF
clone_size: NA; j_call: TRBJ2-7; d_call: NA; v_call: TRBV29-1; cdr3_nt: TGCAGCGCGAGAGGCCAACGAAACTACGAGCAGTACTTC; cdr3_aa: CSARGQRNYEQYF
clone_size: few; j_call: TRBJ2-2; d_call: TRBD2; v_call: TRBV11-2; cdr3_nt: TGTGCCAGCAGCCGAGGGACTAGCGGATTCACCGGGGAGCTGTTTTTT; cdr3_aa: CASSRGTSGFTGELFF
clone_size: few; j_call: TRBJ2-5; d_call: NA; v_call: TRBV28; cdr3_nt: TGTGCCAGCAGTTTAGCTAGCACCCCGGAGACCCAGTACTTC; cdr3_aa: CASSLASTPETQYF
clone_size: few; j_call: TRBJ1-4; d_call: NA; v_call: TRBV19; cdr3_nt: TGTGCCAGTAGTATCCGGGCCGATGCAACTAATGAAAAACTGTTTTTT; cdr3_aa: CASSIRADATNEKLFF
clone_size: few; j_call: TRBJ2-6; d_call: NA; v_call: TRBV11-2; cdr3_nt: TGTGCCAGCAGCTCGCATCAGCTCTCGGGGGCCAACGTCCTGACTTTC; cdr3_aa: CASSSHQLSGANVLTF
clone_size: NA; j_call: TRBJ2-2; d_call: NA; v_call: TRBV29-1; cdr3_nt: TGCAGCGTTGGTACAACAATATCCACCGGGGAGCTGTTTTTT; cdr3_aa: CSVGTTISTGELFF
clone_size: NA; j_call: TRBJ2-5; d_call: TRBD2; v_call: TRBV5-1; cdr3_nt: TGCGCCAGCAGCTTAGCGGGAGTCGGGGAGACCCAGTACTTC; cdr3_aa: CASSLAGVGETQYF
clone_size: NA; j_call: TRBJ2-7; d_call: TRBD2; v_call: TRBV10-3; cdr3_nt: TGTGCCATCAGTGAGTCCCAGGGAGGGAGCTCCTACGAGCAGTACTTC; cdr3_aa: CAISESQGGSSYEQYF
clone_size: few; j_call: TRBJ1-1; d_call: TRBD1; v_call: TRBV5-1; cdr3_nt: TGCGCCAGCAGCCTAGAGACAGGGGTGTCTGAAGCTTTCTTT; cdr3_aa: CASSLETGVSEAFF
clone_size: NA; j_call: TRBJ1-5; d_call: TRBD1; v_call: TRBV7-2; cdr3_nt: TGTGCCAGCAGCCAAGCCTGGGGACAGAGCAATCAGCCCCAGCATTTT; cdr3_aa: CASSQAWGQSNQPQHF
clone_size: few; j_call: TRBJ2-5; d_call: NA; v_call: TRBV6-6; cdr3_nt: TGTGCCAGCAGCCCAAACCAGGGGGGGTTCGGGACCCAGTACTTC; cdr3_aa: CASSPNQGGFGTQYF
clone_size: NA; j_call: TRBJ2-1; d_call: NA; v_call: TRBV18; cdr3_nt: TGTGCCAGCTCACCACCGAACCCTTACAATGAGCAGTTCTTC; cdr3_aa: CASSPPNPYNEQFF